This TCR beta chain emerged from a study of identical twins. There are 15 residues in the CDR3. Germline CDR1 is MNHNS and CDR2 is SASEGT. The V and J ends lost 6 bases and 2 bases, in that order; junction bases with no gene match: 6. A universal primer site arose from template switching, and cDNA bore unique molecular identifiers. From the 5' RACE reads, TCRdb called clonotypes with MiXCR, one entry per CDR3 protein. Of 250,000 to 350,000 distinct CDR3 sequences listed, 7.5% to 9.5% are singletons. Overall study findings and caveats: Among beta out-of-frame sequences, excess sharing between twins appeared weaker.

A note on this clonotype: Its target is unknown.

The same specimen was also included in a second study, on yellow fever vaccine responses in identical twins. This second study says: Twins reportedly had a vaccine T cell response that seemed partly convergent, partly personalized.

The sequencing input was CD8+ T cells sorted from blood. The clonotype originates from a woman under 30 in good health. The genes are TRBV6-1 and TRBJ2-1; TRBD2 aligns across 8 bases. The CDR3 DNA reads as TGTGCCAGCAGCCCCAACGGGGGGGCCTACAATGAGCAGTTCTTC. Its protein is CASSPNGGAYNEQFF.